The clone carrying this T cell receptor beta chain was detected only a few times. From the reads, TCRdb called clonotypes with MiXCR, one entry per CDR3 protein. The table lists almost 550,000 distinct CDR3 sequences, approximately 15% of them singletons. This CDR3 comprises 13 residues. CDR1 and CDR2 (germline): DFQATT, SNEGSKA (reference sequence). V lost 3 bases to trimming and J lost 7 bases, with 14 bases between them. The sample comes from a study of T cell repertoires in cytomegalovirus infection. The gene calls are TRBV20-1 and TRBJ2-3; TRBD2 is a possible D gene (5 bases). Sequencing used CD8+ T cells from PBMCs. The TCR originated in a human donor in good health (CMV status not recorded). Some clones in this sample may be carry-over from other donors' samples. In DNA, the CDR3 is TGCAGTGCTAGGGACTCGGGGAAATATACGCAGTATTTT. Translation gives CSARDSGKYTQYF.